This TCR beta chain is drawn from a study of graft-versus-host responses after intestinal transplantation. Lymphocytes from graft epithelium and lamina propria were isolated. As for this clone: Distinct nucleotide sequences in the sample also encode this CDR3.

The repertoire was sequenced with immunoSEQ multiplex PCR; TCRdb's copy has only in-frame clones and lacks some. The data contain 3,500 to 5,000 clones, about 65% of them singletons. This clonotype was obtained from a human patient who received an intestinal transplant, so some T cells may come from the graft donor. Sample: ileum tissue, taken 17 days after transplant.

Written as DNA, the CDR3 is TGTGCCAGCAGCCAAGTTCTGCAGGGGTCCTACAATGAGCAGTTCTTC. It specifies CASSQVLQGSYNEQFF. The chain couples TRBV4-2 to TRBJ2-1; a possible D gene is TRBD1 (6 bases). Looked up from germline, CDR1 is LGHNA and CDR2 is YNFKEQ. The CDR3 has 16 amino acids. With 1 base removed from V and 1 base from J, the gap between germline ends came to 11 bases.